This T cell receptor beta chain was captured in a study of T cells expressing NK-cell markers. The CDR3 sequence is 16 residues long. As the method of synthesis, 5'RACE template switching with UMIs yielded TCR beta cDNA. TCRdb re-called the 5' RACE reads, yielding one record per CDR3 amino acid sequence without DNA. Recorded for this sample: 550,000 or so distinct CDR3 sequences. The V and J genes are TRBV12-3 or TRBV12-4 and TRBJ1-2. Sequencing was carried out using blood T cells: a sorted CD56 or NKG2C T cell subset, CD4+ or CD8+ T cells, or bulk PBMC T cells (not recorded which). The TCR was taken from a man between 18 and 29 years old in good health. The CDR3 loop is CASSLLLTGGNYGYTF.